Sequencing of this TCR beta chain was carried out in a study of blood T cell repertoires in COVID-19. Study-level background: The United States, Italy and Spain provided the acute and convalescent COVID-19 samples. T cells, B-cell-depleted T cells, or PBMCs supplied cDNA or gDNA.

After removal of 10 bases from V and 7 bases from J, the junction contained 14 bases not matched to a gene. CDR3 length equals 15 residues. Germline V CDR1 and CDR2: LNHDA, SQIVND (reference sequence). Libraries were prepared by immunoSEQ multiplex PCR; TCRdb keeps only in-frame clonotypes and omits some of them. Of under 75,000 clones in the sample, around 90% were seen once. This TCR was recovered from a young woman with acute or convalescent COVID-19. The rearrangement links TRBV19 to TRBJ1-4; the match to TRBD1 covers 8 bases. The material sequenced was peripheral blood. The CDR3 DNA sequence: TGTGCCACCTCTAGACCGGGACAGGAGGGTGAAAAACTGTTTTTT. Protein product: CATSRPGQEGEKLFF.